Sequencing of this T cell receptor beta chain was carried out in a study of OX40 agonist ivuxolimab in advanced cancers. Study background: Ivuxolimab is a fully human IgG2 antibody that activates OX40 (CD134). Study conclusions and caveats: Expanded clones belonging to CD8+ T cells outnumbered, on average, those of CD4+.

The CDR3 length is 14 residues. Unmatched junction bases numbered 3, after V lost 3 bases and J lost 3 bases. Germline V gene sequence: CDR1 LNHNV, CDR2 YYDKDF (reference sequence). TCRdb's table, derived via immunoSEQ multiplex PCR, lists solely in-frame clones and lacks some. The sample records about 76,000 clones, around 86% being singletons. As regards this clone: The antigen remains undetermined.

The sequencing here drew on CD4+ or CD8+ T cells sorted from blood, taken in a trial of the OX40 agonist ivuxolimab. The sequence was collected from an adult with an advanced solid tumor such as melanoma, head and neck, liver or kidney cancer. This chain links TRBV15 with TRBJ2-5, with TRBD1 matching over 8 bases. The CDR3 loop is CATSSRTGKETQYF. CDR3 DNA sequence: TGTGCCACCAGCAGTCGGACAGGGAAAGAGACCCAGTACTTC.